A selection of T cell receptor beta chains follows, all from one sample in a study of T cell clones after liver transplantation. Libraries were prepared by immunoSEQ multiplex PCR; TCRdb keeps only in-frame clonotypes and omits some of them. The data hold 55,000 to 75,000 clones, with around two thirds observed a single time. The sample was CD4+ T cells from blood, taken at the approximately 15-month timepoint. The receptor source for this set is a human patient who received a liver transplant. Some of the T cells might come from the graft donor. Both conserved end residues are trimmed from each CDR3. The order of the fields is CDR3 length, J gene, V gene, CDR3 protein.

13,TRBJ2-7,TRBV28,ASSSPEQGAYEQY
13,TRBJ1-4,TRBV19,ASSNRGPHSGKLF
13,TRBJ2-5,TRBV5-1,ASSLGGLLMGTQY
12,TRBJ1-1,TRBV27,ASSLWGMNTEAF
12,TRBJ2-2,TRBV7-8,ASSPRQNTGELF
14,TRBJ2-3,TRBV4-3,ASSQDTSGGTDTQY
9,TRBJ1-1,TRBV30,ASWTGYLAF
13,TRBJ2-5,TRBV5-4,ASSLSEALQETQY
13,TRBJ2-3,TRBV7-2,ASSLEGLSTDTQY
12,TRBJ2-2,TRBV19,ASSIVGGTGELF
13,TRBJ2-7,TRBV28,ASSSRDFLSYEQY
14,TRBJ1-5,TRBV7-9,ASSLSGQMGNQPQH
10,TRBJ1-1,TRBV4-2,ASRLTPTEAF
11,TRBJ2-1,TRBV18,ASSRQDVGEQF
11,TRBJ2-7,TRBV6-1,ASSENGGYEQY
13,TRBJ1-1,TRBV18,ASSSLGVTNTEAF
13,TRBJ2-7,TRBV7-2,ASSLTGTGIHEQY